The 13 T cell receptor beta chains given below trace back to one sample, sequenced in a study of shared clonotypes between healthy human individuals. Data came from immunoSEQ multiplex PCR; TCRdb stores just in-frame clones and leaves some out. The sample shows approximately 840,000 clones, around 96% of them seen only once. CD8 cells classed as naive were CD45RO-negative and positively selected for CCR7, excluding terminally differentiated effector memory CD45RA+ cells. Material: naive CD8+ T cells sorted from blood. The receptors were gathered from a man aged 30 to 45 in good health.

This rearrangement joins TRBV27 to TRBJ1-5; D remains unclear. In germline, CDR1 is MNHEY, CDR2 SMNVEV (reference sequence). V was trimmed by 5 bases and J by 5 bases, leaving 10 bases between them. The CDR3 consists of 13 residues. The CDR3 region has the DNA TGTGCCAGCAGTCCTCGCTTCGATCAGCCCCAGCATTTT. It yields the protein CASSPRFDQPQHF.

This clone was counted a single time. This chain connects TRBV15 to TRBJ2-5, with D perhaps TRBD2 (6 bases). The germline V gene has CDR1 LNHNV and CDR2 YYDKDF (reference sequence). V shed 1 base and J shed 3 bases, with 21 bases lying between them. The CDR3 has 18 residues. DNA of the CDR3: TGTGCCACCAGCAGAGCGGTGTTGAGACTAGATAGGGAAGAGACCCAGTACTTC. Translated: CATSRAVLRLDREETQYF.

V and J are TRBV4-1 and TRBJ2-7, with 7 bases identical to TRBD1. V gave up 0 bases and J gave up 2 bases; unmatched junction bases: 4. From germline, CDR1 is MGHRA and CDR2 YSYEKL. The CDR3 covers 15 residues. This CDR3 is CASSQESTGTYEQYF. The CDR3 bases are TGCGCCAGCAGCCAAGAATCGACAGGGACCTACGAGCAGTACTTC.

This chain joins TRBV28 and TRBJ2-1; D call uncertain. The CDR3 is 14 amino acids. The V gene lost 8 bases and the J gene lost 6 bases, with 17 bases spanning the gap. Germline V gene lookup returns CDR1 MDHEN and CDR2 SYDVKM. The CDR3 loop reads CASSHPRGLNEQFF. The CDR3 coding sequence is TGTGCCAGCTCCCATCCCAGAGGTCTCAATGAGCAGTTCTTC.

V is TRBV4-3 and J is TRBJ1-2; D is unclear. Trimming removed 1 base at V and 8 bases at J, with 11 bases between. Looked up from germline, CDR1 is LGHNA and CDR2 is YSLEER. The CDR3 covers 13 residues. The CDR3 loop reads CASSQALSSGYTF. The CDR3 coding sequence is TGCGCCAGCAGCCAAGCCCTCTCGTCCGGCTACACCTTC.

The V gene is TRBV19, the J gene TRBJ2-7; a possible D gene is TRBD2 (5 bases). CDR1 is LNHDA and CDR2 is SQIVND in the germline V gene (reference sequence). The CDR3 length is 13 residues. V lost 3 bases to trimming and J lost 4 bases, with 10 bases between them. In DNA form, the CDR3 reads TGTGCCAGTAGTATTCCGGGAACTTACGAGCAGTACTTC. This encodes CASSIPGTYEQYF.

CDR3 protein: CASSMTDSYEQYF. CDR3 DNA: TGTGCCAGTAGTATGACGGACAGCTACGAGCAGTACTTC. The chain joins TRBV19 to TRBJ2-7, with a tentative D call TRBD1 (6 bases). V was shortened by 3 bases and J by 3 bases, with 9 bases between the two germline ends. Germline values: CDR1 LNHDA, CDR2 SQIVND (reference sequence). CDR3 length: 13 amino acids.

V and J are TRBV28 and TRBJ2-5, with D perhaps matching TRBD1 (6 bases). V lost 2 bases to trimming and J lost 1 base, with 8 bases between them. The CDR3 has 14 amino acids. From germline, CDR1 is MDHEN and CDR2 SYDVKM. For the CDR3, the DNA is TGTGCCAGCAGTTTAGACAGGTCCCAAGAGACCCAGTACTTC. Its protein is CASSLDRSQETQYF.

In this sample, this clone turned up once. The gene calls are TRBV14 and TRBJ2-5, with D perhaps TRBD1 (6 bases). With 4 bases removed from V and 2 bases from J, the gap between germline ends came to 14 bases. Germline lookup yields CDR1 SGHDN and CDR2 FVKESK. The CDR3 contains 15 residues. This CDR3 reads CASSPPGHRQETQYF. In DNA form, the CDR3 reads TGTGCCAGCAGCCCGCCGGGACACAGACAAGAGACCCAGTACTTC.

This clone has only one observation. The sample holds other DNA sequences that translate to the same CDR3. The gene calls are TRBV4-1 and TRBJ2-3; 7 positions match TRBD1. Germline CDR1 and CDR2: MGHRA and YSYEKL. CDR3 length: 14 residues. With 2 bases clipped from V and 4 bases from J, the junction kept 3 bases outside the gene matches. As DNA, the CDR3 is TGCGCCAGCAGCCAACTTCAGGGGGCAGATACGCAGTATTTT. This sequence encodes CASSQLQGADTQYF.

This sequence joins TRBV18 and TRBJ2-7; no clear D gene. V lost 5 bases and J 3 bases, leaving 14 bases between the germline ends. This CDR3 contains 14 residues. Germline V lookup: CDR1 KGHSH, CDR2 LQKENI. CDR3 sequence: CASSSGMTDYEQYF. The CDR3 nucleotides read TGTGCCAGCTCATCGGGTATGACCGACTACGAGCAGTACTTC.

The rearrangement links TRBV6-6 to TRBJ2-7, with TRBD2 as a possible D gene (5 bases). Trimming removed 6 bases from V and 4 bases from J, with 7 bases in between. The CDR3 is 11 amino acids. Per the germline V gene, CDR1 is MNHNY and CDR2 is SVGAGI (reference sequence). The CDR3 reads CASRGGYEQYF. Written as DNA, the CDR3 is TGTGCCAGCAGAGGCGGGTACGAGCAGTACTTC.

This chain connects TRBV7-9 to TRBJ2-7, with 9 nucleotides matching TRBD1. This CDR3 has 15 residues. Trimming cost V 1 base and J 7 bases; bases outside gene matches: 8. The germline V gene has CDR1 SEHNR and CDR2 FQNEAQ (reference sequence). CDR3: CASSLVGQGTGEQYF. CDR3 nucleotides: TGTGCCAGCAGCTTAGTGGGACAGGGAACGGGGGAGCAGTACTTC.